The 5 T cell receptor beta chains listed next were all sequenced from one sample in a study of T-cell memory formation after mild COVID-19. A single record per CDR3 protein comes from TCRdb applying MiXCR to the 5' RACE reads. Of under 35,000 distinct CDR3 sequences in the sample, about 16% were seen once. Sample: PBMCs or a T cell subset sorted from them (not recorded which). The receptor source for this set is an adult who had mild COVID-19 (a few samples of this study predate the infection). Cell type and time point are not known.

This chain uses TRBV7-8 with TRBJ2-1; 7 bases are a match to TRBD2. With 4 bases clipped from V and 5 bases from J, the junction kept 14 bases outside the gene matches. The germline gives CDR1 SGHVS, CDR2 FQNEAQ. The CDR3 runs 17 residues. The CDR3 loop is CASSSPMAGLPDNEQFF. The CDR3 DNA sequence: TGTGCCAGCAGCTCCCCCATGGCGGGACTACCAGACAATGAGCAGTTCTTC.

The chain carries TRBV2 and TRBJ1-4; a possible D gene is TRBD1 (6 bases). Trimming shortened V by 6 bases and J by 3 bases, and 11 bases separated the two germline ends. Germline V gene sequence: CDR1 SNHLY, CDR2 FYNNEI. CDR3 length: 14 amino acids. The CDR3 bases are TGTGCCAGCAGGGAGGACAGCTCTAATGAAAAACTGTTTTTT. Its translation: CASREDSSNEKLFF.

At least ten counts were recorded for this clonotype. The chain recombines TRBV6-2 or TRBV6-3 with TRBJ2-7; 9 bases are shared with TRBD2. This CDR3 region has 14 residues. The germline gives CDR1 MNHEY, CDR2 SVGEGT. V lost 5 bases and J lost 7; bases outside the gene matches: 9. The CDR3, as DNA: TGTGCCAGCAGTCCAGCGGGAGGACGGTCAGAGCAGTACTTC. It translates to CASSPAGGRSEQYF.

This clonotype appeared once. This sequence joins TRBV15 and TRBJ1-1; TRBD1 might be the D (5 bases). V was shortened by 0 bases and J by 3 bases, with 8 bases between the two germline ends. The CDR3 spans 14 residues. Germline V gene data show CDR1 as LNHNV and CDR2 as YYDKDF (reference sequence). The CDR3 protein is CATSRDAGDTEAFF. CDR3 coding DNA: TGTGCCACCAGCAGAGATGCGGGGGACACTGAAGCTTTCTTT.

This clonotype was counted ten times or more. CDR3 DNA sequence: TGTGCCTGGGAAAGGGGTAATCAGCCCCAGCATTTT. This encodes CAWERGNQPQHF. The rearrangement uses TRBV30 and TRBJ1-5, with D possibly being TRBD1 (5 bases). The germline gives CDR1 GTSNPN, CDR2 SVGIG (reference sequence). The CDR3 is made up of 12 amino acids. Trimming removed 5 bases from V and 4 bases from J, with 9 bases in between. The variable domain in full, with the rest retrieved from reference TRBV30 and TRBJ1-5, is SQTIHQWPATLVQPVGSPLSLECTVEGTSNPNLYWYRQAAGRGLQLLFYSVGIGQISSEVPQNLSASRPQDRQFILSSKKLLLSDSGFYLCAWERGNQPQHFGDGTRLSIL.